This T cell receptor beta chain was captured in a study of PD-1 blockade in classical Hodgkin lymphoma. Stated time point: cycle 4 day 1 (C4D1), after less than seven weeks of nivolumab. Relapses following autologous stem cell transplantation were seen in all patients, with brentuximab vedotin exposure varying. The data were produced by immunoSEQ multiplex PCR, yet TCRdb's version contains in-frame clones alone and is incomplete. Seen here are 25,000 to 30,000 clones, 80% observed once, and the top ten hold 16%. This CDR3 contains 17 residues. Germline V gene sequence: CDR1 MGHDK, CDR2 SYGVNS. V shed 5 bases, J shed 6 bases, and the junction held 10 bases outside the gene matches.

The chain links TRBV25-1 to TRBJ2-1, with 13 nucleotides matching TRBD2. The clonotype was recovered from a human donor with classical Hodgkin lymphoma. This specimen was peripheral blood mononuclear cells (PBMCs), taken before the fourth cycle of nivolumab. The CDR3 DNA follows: TGTGCCAGCAGTCCCAGTTGGGGGACTAGCGGGGCCAATGAGCAGTTCTTC. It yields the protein CASSPSWGTSGANEQFF.